This paragraph covers one T cell receptor (beta chain) sequence. Clones were sequenced by immunoSEQ multiplex PCR, and TCRdb holds only the in-frame ones, with some missing. The repertoire holds fewer than 180,000 clones, with 85% to 95% as singletons. The sample comes from a study of T cell responses to AZD1222 COVID-19 vaccine. CDR1 is MNHEY, CDR2 SVGAGI, per germline. The CDR3 is made up of 15 amino acids. V was cut by 6 bases and J by 2 bases, with 14 bases left in between. The chain carries TRBV6-5 and TRBJ2-1; a weak D match, TRBD2 (5 bases). The material was peripheral blood, obtained on day 0 of AZD1222 vaccination. The origin of this receptor is an adult in good health. CDR3 sequence reads: CASRLGSAPYNEQFF. CDR3 coding DNA: TGTGCCAGCAGACTAGGATCGGCCCCCTACAATGAGCAGTTCTTC.